What follows are 28 T cell receptor beta chains derived from one specimen sequenced in a study of blood T cell repertoires in COVID-19. Using immunoSEQ multiplex PCR, the repertoire was profiled, and TCRdb retains in-frame clones only, with some absent. The table records about 300,000 clones, roughly 86% of them present only once. The sequenced sample consisted of peripheral blood. These receptors were taken from a woman in her twenties or thirties with COVID-19, enrolled during active disease.

V usage is TRBV15 and J usage is TRBJ2-1; 7 bases agree with TRBD1. CDR1 and CDR2 from the germline V gene are LNHNV and YYDKDF (reference sequence). This CDR3 has 15 residues. V lost 2 bases and J lost 7; bases outside the gene matches: 8. CDR3 sequence: CATSRFGQVMNEQFF. In nucleotides, the CDR3 is TGTGCCACCAGCAGATTCGGACAGGTAATGAATGAGCAGTTCTTC.

The chain carries TRBV2 and TRBJ1-5; the match to TRBD1 covers 9 bases. This CDR3 comprises 15 residues. Trimming cost V 8 bases and J 2 bases; bases outside gene matches: 7. Germline CDR1 and CDR2: SNHLY and FYNNEI. CDR3 protein: CASELDRGGNQPQHF. As DNA, the CDR3 is TGTGCCAGCGAGCTAGACAGGGGGGGCAATCAGCCCCAGCATTTT.

The chain uses TRBV7-8 and TRBJ2-7, with TRBD1 matching 10 bases. The J segment lost 0 bases and the V segment lost 5 bases, leaving 7 bases of the junction unmatched. This CDR3 is built from 16 residues. Per germline, CDR1 SGHVS and CDR2 FQNEAQ. The CDR3 DNA follows: TGTGCCAGCAGCGCGACAGGGGGCAAACTCTCCTACGAGCAGTACTTC. This sequence encodes CASSATGGKLSYEQYF. Together with reference TRBV7-8 and TRBJ2-7, the CDR3 gives the full variable domain: GAGVSQSPRYKVAKRGQDVALRCDPISGHVSLFWYQQALGQGPEFLTYFQNEAQLDKSGLPSDRFFAERPEGSVSTLKIQRTQQEDSAVYLCASSATGGKLSYEQYFGPGTRLTVT.

This chain uses TRBV11-2 with TRBJ2-1; 7 bases are shared with TRBD1. The germline V gene has CDR1 SGHAT and CDR2 FQNNGV. With V trimmed by 4 bases and J by 5 bases, 8 bases remained unmatched. CDR3 size: 15 residues. CDR3 protein: CASSSLRDRNNEQFF. DNA for the CDR3: TGTGCCAGCAGCTCACTCCGGGACAGAAACAATGAGCAGTTCTTC.

The rearrangement links TRBV20-1 to TRBJ2-1; D gene uncertain. The CDR3 runs to 14 residues. Germline CDR1 and CDR2: DFQATT and SNEGSKA (reference sequence). Trimming pared 3 bases from V and 8 bases from J, leaving 17 bases between. CDR3 loop: CSASLSDGSDEQFF. CDR3 nucleotides: TGCAGTGCTAGTTTAAGCGACGGATCCGATGAGCAGTTCTTC.

This clone was recorded a few times. This chain joins TRBV3-1 (or the pseudogene TRBV3-2) and TRBJ1-3; 9 nucleotides align to TRBD1. Germline CDR1 reads LGHDT; CDR2 reads YNNKEL (reference sequence). The CDR3 is 15 residues long. V lost 5 bases, J lost 2 bases, and 4 bases stayed unmatched. CDR3: CASSGDRVAGNTIYF. Written as DNA, the CDR3 is TGTGCCAGCAGCGGGGACAGGGTTGCTGGAAACACCATATATTTT.

In DNA form, the CDR3 reads TGTGCCAGCAGCTTGGGCGCAGGGGACTATGGCTACACCTTC. Translation: CASSLGAGDYGYTF. The V and J genes are TRBV5-5 and TRBJ1-2; weak D call: TRBD1 (6 bases). Germline values: CDR1 SGHKS, CDR2 YYEKEE (reference sequence). V lost 0 bases and J lost 3, with 9 bases in between. The CDR3 has 14 amino acids. Using reference TRBV5-5 and TRBJ1-2 for the parts outside the CDR3, the full variable domain is DAGVTQSPTHLIKTRGQQVTLRCSPISGHKSVSWYQQVLGQGPQFIFQYYEKEERGRGNFPDRFSARQFPNYSSELNVNALLLGDSALYLCASSLGAGDYGYTFGSGTRLTVV.

The rearrangement uses TRBV11-1 and TRBJ1-6, with D perhaps TRBD1 (6 bases). The CDR3 is made up of 13 amino acids. The V gene lost 8 bases and the J gene lost 8 bases, with 13 bases spanning the gap. CDR1 and CDR2 (germline): SGHAT, FQDESV (reference sequence). Here the CDR3 DNA reads TGTGCCAGCCGTGACAGGATACATTCACCCCTCCACTTT. Its translation is CASRDRIHSPLHF.

The rearrangement joins TRBV5-3 to TRBJ1-1; 8 nucleotides align to TRBD1. TRBV5-3 belongs to the ORF category, with a function that is uncertain. This CDR3 has 15 residues. With V trimmed by 3 bases and J by 5 bases, 9 bases remained unmatched. CDR3 DNA sequence: TGTGCCAGAAGCTCGCGGACAGGGTTGGGAACTGAAGCTTTCTTT. Its translation is CARSSRTGLGTEAFF.

This clone was found once. The CDR3 reads CASSLSAGVTQPQHF. The CDR3 DNA reads as TGTGCCAGCAGTTTATCGGCAGGGGTCACTCAGCCCCAGCATTTT. The chain joins TRBV28 to TRBJ1-5, with D perhaps matching TRBD1 (6 bases). Between the trimmed V and J ends, which lost 1 base and 6 bases, there was a span of 13 bases. The CDR3 covers 15 residues. Germline V lookup: CDR1 MDHEN, CDR2 SYDVKM.

The chain couples TRBV15 to TRBJ1-2, with TRBD1 matching 7 bases. Per germline, CDR1 LNHNV and CDR2 YYDKDF (reference sequence). V lost 4 bases, J lost 6 bases, and 11 bases stayed unmatched. The CDR3 consists of 15 residues. CDR3: CATSITKGGMDGYTF. In nucleotides, the CDR3 is TGTGCCACCAGCATCACGAAAGGGGGCATGGATGGCTACACCTTC.

The chain has TRBV4-3 and TRBJ1-1; no firm D call. The CDR3 has 14 residues. The germline gives CDR1 LGHNA, CDR2 YSLEER. V lost 4 bases, J lost 2 bases, and 11 bases lay in between. Here the CDR3 DNA reads TGCGCCAGCAGCCCCCTTGGAGGAAACACTGAAGCTTTCTTT. Translation: CASSPLGGNTEAFF.

J is TRBJ1-5 and V is TRBV6-2 or TRBV6-3, with 8 bases matching TRBD1. Germline V gives CDR1 MNHEY, CDR2 SVGEGT. The CDR3 runs 16 residues. The trim removed 2 bases at V and 3 bases at J, leaving 6 bases unmatched. CDR3 region: CASSYPDRGINQPQHF. The CDR3 coding sequence is TGTGCCAGCAGTTACCCCGACAGGGGTATCAATCAGCCCCAGCATTTT.

To note about this clone: The sample has other DNA sequences that encode this CDR3 too. This sequence joins TRBV12-3 or TRBV12-4 and TRBJ1-2; 9 nucleotides match TRBD1. This CDR3 has 13 residues. J was trimmed by 8 bases and V by 6 bases; bases with no gene match: 7. In nucleotides, the CDR3 is TGTGCCAGCAGCCTACAGGGGGCGTACGGCTACACCTTC. Translated: CASSLQGAYGYTF.

The V gene is TRBV29-1, the J gene TRBJ2-5; 9 bases map to TRBD2. This CDR3 spans 12 amino acids. After removal of 7 bases from V and 5 bases from J, the junction contained 5 bases not matched to a gene. In germline, CDR1 is SQVTM, CDR2 ANQGSEA. The CDR3 DNA sequence: TGCAGCGCGGGACTAGCTTCCGAGACCCAGTACTTC. It codes for CSAGLASETQYF.

The rearrangement links TRBV19 to TRBJ1-2, with D possibly being TRBD1 (6 bases). The CDR3 is 13 amino acids. Germline V gene data show CDR1 as LNHDA and CDR2 as SQIVND (reference sequence). Trimming shortened V by 4 bases and J by 3 bases, and 9 bases separated the two germline ends. The CDR3 nucleotides read TGTGCCAGTAGTAAACAGGGAGACTATGGCTACACCTTC. Translation gives CASSKQGDYGYTF.

There are many counts of this clone. The chain joins TRBV29-1 to TRBJ1-2; tentative D call: TRBD1 (6 bases). The ends were cut back, 5 bases at V and 3 bases at J, with 22 bases in the middle. The V gene's germline CDR1 is SQVTM and CDR2 ANQGSEA. CDR3 length equals 16 residues. The CDR3 region is CSVPLGITGTDYGYTF. The CDR3 region has the DNA TGCAGCGTTCCCCTGGGGATTACAGGGACGGACTATGGCTACACCTTC.

The V and J genes are TRBV28 and TRBJ1-4, with a tentative D call TRBD1 (6 bases). Between the trimmed V and J ends, which lost 6 bases and 11 bases, there was a span of 16 bases. The CDR3 length is 13 residues. The germline V gene has CDR1 MDHEN and CDR2 SYDVKM. The CDR3 region has the DNA TGTGCCAGCAGCAACCCGGACAGTCCCAAACTGTTTTTT. It encodes CASSNPDSPKLFF.

J is TRBJ2-2 and V is TRBV11-2; TRBD1 matches at 10 bases. Germline lookup yields CDR1 SGHAT and CDR2 FQNNGV. CDR3 size: 17 residues. Trimming removed 5 bases from V and 5 bases from J; junction bases left unmatched: 11. CDR3 residues: CASSNYAGQGTTGELFF. CDR3 nucleotide sequence: TGTGCCAGCAGCAATTACGCGGGACAGGGGACGACCGGGGAGCTGTTTTTT.

The chain links TRBV4-1 to TRBJ1-1; 9 positions match TRBD1. The CDR3 sequence is 15 residues long. Germline V gene sequence: CDR1 MGHRA, CDR2 YSYEKL. Germline trimming cut 4 bases from V and 3 bases from J; bases unmatched to any gene: 6. CDR3 coding DNA: TGCGCCAGCAGCCGGTTACAGGGGGCTGACACTGAAGCTTTCTTT. Residues: CASSRLQGADTEAFF.

A single count supports this clone. The chain joins TRBV2 to TRBJ2-2; 7 positions match TRBD1. The CDR3 is made up of 14 amino acids. J lost 4 bases, V lost 7 bases, and 6 bases had no gene match. The germline V gene encodes CDR1 SNHLY and CDR2 FYNNEI. The DNA for the CDR3 is TGTGCCAGCACACCGGGACAGATCACCGGGGAGCTGTTTTTT. Its protein product is CASTPGQITGELFF.

V gene TRBV5-1 combines with J gene TRBJ2-2; 9 bases align to TRBD1. After removal of 2 bases from V and 5 bases from J, the junction contained 4 bases not matched to a gene. The germline gives CDR1 SGHRS, CDR2 YFSETQ. The CDR3 covers 15 residues. This CDR3 is CASSFGQGITGELFF. The CDR3 nucleotides read TGCGCCAGCAGCTTTGGACAGGGGATAACCGGGGAGCTGTTTTTT.

This rearrangement joins TRBV6-2 or TRBV6-3 to TRBJ2-3; 10 positions agree with TRBD2. The CDR3 is 15 residues long. Germline trimming cut 3 bases from V and 5 bases from J; bases unmatched to any gene: 5. Looked up from germline, CDR1 is MNHEY and CDR2 is SVGEGT. The CDR3 sequence: CASSYTSGVGDTQYF. In DNA form, the CDR3 reads TGTGCCAGCAGTTATACTAGCGGGGTAGGAGATACGCAGTATTTT.

This rearrangement joins TRBV5-1 to TRBJ2-2; 7 bases are a match to TRBD2. The CDR3 contains 20 residues. V gave up 1 base and J gave up 7 bases; unmatched junction bases: 22. The germline V gene encodes CDR1 SGHRS and CDR2 YFSETQ. DNA for the CDR3: TGCGCCAGCAGCTTGCCCAAAAACCCCGCGCTAGCGGACTTGGTCGGGGAGCTGTTTTTT. It encodes CASSLPKNPALADLVGELFF. The complete variable domain, with remaining parts taken from reference TRBV5-1 and TRBJ2-2, reads KAGVTQTPRYLIKTRGQQVTLSCSPISGHRSVSWYQQTPGQGLQFLFEYFSETQRNKGNFPGRFSGRQFSNSRSEMNVSTLELGDSALYLCASSLPKNPALADLVGELFFGEGSRLTVL.

This clone occurred a few times. The chain uses TRBV6-5 and TRBJ1-1; maybe TRBD1 (6 bases). Germline CDR1 and CDR2: MNHEY and SVGAGI. V gave up 0 bases and J gave up 1 base, with 9 bases separating them. The CDR3 runs to 15 residues. CDR3 region: CASSYSPRGNTEAFF. Here the CDR3 DNA reads TGTGCCAGCAGTTACTCCCCCAGGGGGAACACTGAAGCTTTCTTT.

The gene calls are TRBV5-4 and TRBJ1-3; no clear D gene. CDR3 size: 15 residues. Trimming shortened V by 4 bases and J by 0 bases, and 11 bases separated the two germline ends. CDR1 and CDR2 (germline): SGHNT, YYREEE (reference sequence). Here the CDR3 DNA reads TGTGCCAGCAGCGTCGACACACACTCTGGAAACACCATATATTTT. Translation gives CASSVDTHSGNTIYF.

The V call is TRBV10-1, the J call TRBJ2-2, with 9 bases identical to TRBD2. After removal of 3 bases from V and 6 bases from J, the junction contained 2 bases not matched to a gene. This CDR3 is built from 14 residues. The germline V gene has CDR1 WNHNN and CDR2 SYGVQD (reference sequence). CDR3: CASSEVAGAGELFF. The CDR3 bases are TGCGCCAGCAGTGAAGTAGCGGGGGCCGGGGAGCTGTTTTTT.

V is TRBV6-2 or TRBV6-3 and J is TRBJ1-6, with a tentative D call TRBD1 (6 bases). Trimming removed 2 bases from V and 0 bases from J, with 20 bases in between. Germline V gene sequence: CDR1 MNHEY, CDR2 SVGEGT. CDR3 length: 20 residues. For the CDR3, the DNA is TGTGCCAGCAGTTACCCTAGACGGACAGCCTGGAACTCCTATAATTCACCCCTCCACTTT. Its protein is CASSYPRRTAWNSYNSPLHF.